The present T cell receptor beta chain was sequenced within a study of blood T cells in healthy people across ages. This clonotype was counted a few times. The target antigen is unknown. Each sample gave at least 6 million isolated PBMCs. The second PCR ran 7 to 11 cycles with a sample-barcoded 5' primer and J-beta primers. Unique molecular identifiers of 12 random nucleotides labeled each cDNA. From the 5' RACE reads, TCRdb called clonotypes with MiXCR, one entry per CDR3 protein. Of roughly 1.9 million distinct CDR3 sequences listed, 30% to 40% are singletons. The V end lost 0 bases, the J end lost 4 bases, and 10 bases lay between the germline ends. There are 14 residues in the CDR3. Germline-derived CDR1 and CDR2 are SGDLS and YYNGEE. Study-level points and caveats: Roughly linear age-related decline in beta diversity appeared, significant by age roughly 40. In these data, TCR beta diversity tracked strongly with naive T cell percentage.

V and J are TRBV9 and TRBJ1-2; D is ambiguous. The origin of this receptor is a human donor in good health. Material: blood. CDR3 region: CASSVAGNSYGYTF. As DNA, the CDR3 is TGTGCCAGCAGCGTAGCGGGAAACTCCTATGGCTACACCTTC.